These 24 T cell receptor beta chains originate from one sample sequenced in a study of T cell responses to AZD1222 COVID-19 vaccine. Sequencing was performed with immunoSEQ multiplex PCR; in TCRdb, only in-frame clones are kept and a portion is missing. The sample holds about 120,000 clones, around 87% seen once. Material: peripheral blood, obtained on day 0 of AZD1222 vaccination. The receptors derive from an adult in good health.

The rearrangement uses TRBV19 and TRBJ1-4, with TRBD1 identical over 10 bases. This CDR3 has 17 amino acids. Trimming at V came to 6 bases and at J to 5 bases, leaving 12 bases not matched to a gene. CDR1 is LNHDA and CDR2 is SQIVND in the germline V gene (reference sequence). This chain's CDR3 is CASRPSGQGSSNEKLFF. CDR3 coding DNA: TGTGCCAGTAGGCCCTCGGGACAGGGGAGCTCAAATGAAAAACTGTTTTTT.

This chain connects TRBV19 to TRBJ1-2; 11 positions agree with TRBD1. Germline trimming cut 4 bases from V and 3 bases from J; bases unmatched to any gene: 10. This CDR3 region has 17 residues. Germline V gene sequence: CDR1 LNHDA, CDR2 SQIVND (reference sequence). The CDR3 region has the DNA TGTGCCAGTAGTAAGGACAGGGGGCGAGCGGGGTACTATGGCTACACCTTC. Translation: CASSKDRGRAGYYGYTF.

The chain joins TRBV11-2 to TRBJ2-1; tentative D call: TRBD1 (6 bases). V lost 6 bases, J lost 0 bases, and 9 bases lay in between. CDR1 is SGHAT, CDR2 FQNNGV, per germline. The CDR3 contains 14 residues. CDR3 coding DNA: TGTGCCAGCAGGAGGGGGAGCTCCTACAATGAGCAGTTCTTC. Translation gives CASRRGSSYNEQFF.

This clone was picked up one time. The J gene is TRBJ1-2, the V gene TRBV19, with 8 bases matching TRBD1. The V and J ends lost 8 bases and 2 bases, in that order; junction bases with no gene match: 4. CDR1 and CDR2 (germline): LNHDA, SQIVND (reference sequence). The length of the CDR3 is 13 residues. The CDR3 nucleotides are TGTGCCAGTCGTTCAGGGGGCAACTATGGCTACACCTTC. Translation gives CASRSGGNYGYTF.

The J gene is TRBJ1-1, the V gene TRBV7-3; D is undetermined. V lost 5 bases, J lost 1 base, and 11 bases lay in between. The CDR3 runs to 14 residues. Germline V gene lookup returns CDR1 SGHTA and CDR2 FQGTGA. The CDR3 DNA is TGTGCCAGCAGCCCCTCCGGGTCGAACACTGAAGCTTTCTTT. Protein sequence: CASSPSGSNTEAFF.

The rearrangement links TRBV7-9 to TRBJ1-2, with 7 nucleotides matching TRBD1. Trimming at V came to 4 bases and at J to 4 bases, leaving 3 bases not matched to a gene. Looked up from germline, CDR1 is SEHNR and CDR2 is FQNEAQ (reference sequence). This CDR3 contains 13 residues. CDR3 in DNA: TGTGCCAGCAGCTCCGACAGGGCCTATGGCTACACCTTC. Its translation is CASSSDRAYGYTF.

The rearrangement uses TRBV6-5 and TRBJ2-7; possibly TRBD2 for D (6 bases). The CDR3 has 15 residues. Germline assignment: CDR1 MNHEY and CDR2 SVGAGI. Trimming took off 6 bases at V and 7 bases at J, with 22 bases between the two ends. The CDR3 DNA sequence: TGTGCCAGCAGCTCTCCGGGACTGCAATCTAAGGAGCAGTACTTC. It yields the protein CASSSPGLQSKEQYF.

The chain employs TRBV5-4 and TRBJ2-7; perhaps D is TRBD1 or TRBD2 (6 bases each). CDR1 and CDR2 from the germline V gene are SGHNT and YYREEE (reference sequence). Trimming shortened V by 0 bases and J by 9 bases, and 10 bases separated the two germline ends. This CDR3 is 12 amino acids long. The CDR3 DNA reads TGTGCCAGCAGCTTGGAACAGGGAGGGCAGTACTTC. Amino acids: CASSLEQGGQYF.

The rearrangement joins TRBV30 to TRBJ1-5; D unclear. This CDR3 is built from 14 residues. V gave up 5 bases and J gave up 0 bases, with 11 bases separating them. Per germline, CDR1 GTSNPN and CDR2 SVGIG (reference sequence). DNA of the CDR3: TGTGCCTGGTCACGGTCACTTAGCAATCAGCCCCAGCATTTT. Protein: CAWSRSLSNQPQHF. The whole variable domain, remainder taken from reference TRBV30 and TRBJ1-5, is SQTIHQWPATLVQPVGSPLSLECTVEGTSNPNLYWYRQAAGRGLQLLFYSVGIGQISSEVPQNLSASRPQDRQFILSSKKLLLSDSGFYLCAWSRSLSNQPQHFGDGTRLSIL.

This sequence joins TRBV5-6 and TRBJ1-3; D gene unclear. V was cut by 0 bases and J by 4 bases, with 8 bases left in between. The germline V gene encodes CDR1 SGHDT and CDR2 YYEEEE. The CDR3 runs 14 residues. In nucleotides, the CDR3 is TGTGCCAGCAGCTTGGCCCGATGGGGAAACACCATATATTTT. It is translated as CASSLARWGNTIYF. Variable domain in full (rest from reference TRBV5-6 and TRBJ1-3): DAGVTQSPTHLIKTRGQQVTLRCSPKSGHDTVSWYQQALGQGPQFIFQYYEEEERQRGNFPDRFSGHQFPNYSSELNVNALLLGDSALYLCASSLARWGNTIYFGEGSWLTVV.

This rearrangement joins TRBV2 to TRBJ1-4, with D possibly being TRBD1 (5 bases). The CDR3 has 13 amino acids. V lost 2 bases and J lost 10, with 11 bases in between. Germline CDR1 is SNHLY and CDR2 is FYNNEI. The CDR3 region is CASSERGLGKLFF. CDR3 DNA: TGTGCCAGCAGTGAACGGGGGTTAGGAAAACTGTTTTTT.

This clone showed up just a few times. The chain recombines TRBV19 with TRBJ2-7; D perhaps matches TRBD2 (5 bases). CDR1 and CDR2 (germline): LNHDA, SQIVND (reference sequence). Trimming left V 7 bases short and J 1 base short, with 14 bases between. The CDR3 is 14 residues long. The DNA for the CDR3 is TGTGCCAGTAAGACGGGAATACATTCCTACGAGCAGTACTTC. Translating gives CASKTGIHSYEQYF.

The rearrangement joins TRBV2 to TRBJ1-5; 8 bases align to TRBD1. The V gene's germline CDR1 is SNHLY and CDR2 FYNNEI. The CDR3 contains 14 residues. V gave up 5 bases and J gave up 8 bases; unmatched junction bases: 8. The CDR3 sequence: CASSRQGAAEPQHF. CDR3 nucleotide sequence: TGTGCCAGCAGTAGGCAGGGGGCGGCGGAGCCCCAGCATTTT.

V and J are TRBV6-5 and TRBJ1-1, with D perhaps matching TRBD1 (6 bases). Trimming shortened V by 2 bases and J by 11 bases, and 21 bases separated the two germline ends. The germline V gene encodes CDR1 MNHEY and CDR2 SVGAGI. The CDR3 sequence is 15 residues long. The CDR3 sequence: CASSYQAQGRLGAFF. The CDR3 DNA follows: TGTGCCAGCAGTTACCAGGCCCAGGGGAGGTTGGGGGCTTTCTTT.

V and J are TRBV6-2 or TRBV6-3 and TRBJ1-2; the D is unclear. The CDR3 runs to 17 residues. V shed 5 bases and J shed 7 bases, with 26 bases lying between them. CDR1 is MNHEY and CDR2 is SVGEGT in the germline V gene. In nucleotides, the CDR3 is TGTGCCAGCAGTACCGACTTCGTTATGGCGGAGACGCGTGGCTACACCTTC. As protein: CASSTDFVMAETRGYTF.

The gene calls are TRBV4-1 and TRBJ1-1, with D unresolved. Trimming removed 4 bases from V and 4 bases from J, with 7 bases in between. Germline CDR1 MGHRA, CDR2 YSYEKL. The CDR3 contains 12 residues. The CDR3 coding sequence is TGCGCCAGCAGCCGAGACACCACTGAAGCTTTCTTT. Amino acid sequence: CASSRDTTEAFF.

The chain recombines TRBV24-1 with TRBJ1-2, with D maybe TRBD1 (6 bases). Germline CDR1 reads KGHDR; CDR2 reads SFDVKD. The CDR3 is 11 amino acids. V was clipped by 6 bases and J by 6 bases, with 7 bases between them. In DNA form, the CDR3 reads TGTGCCACCAGTCAGGGGCATGGCTACACCTTC. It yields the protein CATSQGHGYTF.

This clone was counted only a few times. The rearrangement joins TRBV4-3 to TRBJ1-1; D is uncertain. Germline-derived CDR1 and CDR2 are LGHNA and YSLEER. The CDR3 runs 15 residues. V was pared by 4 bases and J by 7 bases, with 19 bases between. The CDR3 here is CASSLNHGRASEAFF. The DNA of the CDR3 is TGCGCCAGCAGCCTAAATCACGGGAGGGCTAGTGAAGCTTTCTTT.

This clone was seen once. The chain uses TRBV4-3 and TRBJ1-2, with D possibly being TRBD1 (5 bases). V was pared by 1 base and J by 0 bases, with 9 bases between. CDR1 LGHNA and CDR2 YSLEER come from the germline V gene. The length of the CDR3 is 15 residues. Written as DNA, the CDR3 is TGCGCCAGCAGCCAAGTCCCAGGGACTAACTATGGCTACACCTTC. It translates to CASSQVPGTNYGYTF.

This chain's CDR3 is CASSETRVGYGYTF. The CDR3 region has the DNA TGTGCCAGCAGTGAAACTCGGGTAGGCTATGGCTACACCTTC. V gene TRBV2 combines with J gene TRBJ1-2, with D uncertain. CDR3 length: 14 amino acids. The germline CDR1 and CDR2 sequences are SNHLY and FYNNEI. Trimming removed 2 bases at V and 4 bases at J, with 11 bases between.

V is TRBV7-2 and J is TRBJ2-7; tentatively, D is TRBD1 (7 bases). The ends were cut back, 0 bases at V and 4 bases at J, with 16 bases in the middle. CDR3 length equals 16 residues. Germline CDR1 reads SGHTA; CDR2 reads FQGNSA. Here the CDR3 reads CASSLAPSRGAYEQYF. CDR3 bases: TGTGCCAGCAGCTTAGCCCCATCCAGGGGGGCTTACGAGCAGTACTTC.

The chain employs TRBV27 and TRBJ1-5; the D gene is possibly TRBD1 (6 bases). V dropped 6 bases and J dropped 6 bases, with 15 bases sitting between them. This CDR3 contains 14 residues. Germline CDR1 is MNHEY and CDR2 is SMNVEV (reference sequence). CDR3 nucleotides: TGTGCCAGCAGCCCCTGGGGGGCCAGTCAGCCCCAGCATTTT. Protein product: CASSPWGASQPQHF.

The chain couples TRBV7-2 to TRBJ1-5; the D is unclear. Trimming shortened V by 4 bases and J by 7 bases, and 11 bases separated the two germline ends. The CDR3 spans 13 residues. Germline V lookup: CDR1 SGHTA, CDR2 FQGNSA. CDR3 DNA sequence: TGTGCCAGCAGCTCCGGGATCGGGCAGCCCCAGCATTTT. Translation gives CASSSGIGQPQHF.

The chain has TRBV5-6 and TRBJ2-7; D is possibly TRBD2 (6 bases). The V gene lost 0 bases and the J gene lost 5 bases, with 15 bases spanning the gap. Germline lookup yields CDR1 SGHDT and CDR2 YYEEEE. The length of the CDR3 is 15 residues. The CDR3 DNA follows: TGTGCCAGCAGCTTGGCGGGGGTCCTCATGAACGAGCAGTACTTC. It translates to CASSLAGVLMNEQYF.